This T cell receptor beta chain appears in the sequencing data of a study of blood T cell repertoires in COVID-19. In the study overall: COVID-19 samples from acute and convalescent phases originated in the United States, Italy and Spain.

Seattle cases were enrolled at active infection and followed longitudinally. Authors' methods: Quantification of nucleated cells was approximated via reference gene primer amplification. Assay used: immunoSEQ multiplex PCR; TCRdb lists only in-frame clones, some missing. That table is the source of V, J and clone size, and D and trimming were worked out from the DNA. The data contain 200,000 to 250,000 clones, almost 85% of them seen just once; the ten biggest clones take up more than 2%. The CDR3 consists of 14 residues. Between the trimmed V and J ends, which lost 2 bases and 1 base, there was a span of 9 bases. CDR1 and CDR2 from the germline V gene are SGHNT and YYREEE (reference sequence). This clone has only one observation.

The TCR originated in an older woman with COVID-19, enrolled during active disease. Sequenced sample: peripheral blood. V usage is TRBV5-4 and J usage is TRBJ2-5; tentative D call: TRBD2 (5 bases). This chain's CDR3 is CASSFGLIQETQYF. The CDR3 nucleotides are TGTGCCAGCAGCTTCGGACTGATCCAAGAGACCCAGTACTTC.